These T cell receptor beta chains were read from a single sample in a study of T cell responses to AZD1222 COVID-19 vaccine. TCRdb keeps only in-frame clones here, not all; method: immunoSEQ multiplex PCR. The sample has roughly 170,000 clones, about nine tenths seen once. Sample: peripheral blood, taken on day 0 of AZD1222 vaccination. Receptor source: an adult in good health. CDR3s include the opening cysteine and the closing phenylalanine or tryptophan. The order of the fields is clone size, D gene, V gene, J gene, CDR3 protein, CDR3 DNA. The D gene is left open where the match is weak. Some rows have no size entry. The others give once, few or many, or a class for an expanded clone.

clone_size: -; d_call: -; v_call: TRBV18; j_call: TRBJ1-2; cdr3_aa: CASSPLQLVGYGYTF; cdr3_nt: TGTGCCAGCTCACCACTCCAGCTGGTGGGCTATGGCTACACCTTC
clone_size: -; d_call: -; v_call: TRBV5-1; j_call: TRBJ2-2; cdr3_aa: CASSLASTARVTGELFF; cdr3_nt: TGCGCCAGCAGCTTGGCCTCTACGGCCCGAGTGACCGGGGAGCTGTTTTTT
clone_size: -; d_call: -; v_call: TRBV30; j_call: TRBJ1-4; cdr3_aa: CAWSVPRINEKLFF; cdr3_nt: TGTGCCTGGAGTGTACCCCGGATTAATGAAAAACTGTTTTTT
clone_size: -; d_call: TRBD1; v_call: TRBV7-2; j_call: TRBJ1-2; cdr3_aa: CATLPGGSFLSGYTF; cdr3_nt: TGTGCCACCCTTCCAGGGGGCTCATTTTTAAGTGGCTACACCTTC
clone_size: few; d_call: -; v_call: TRBV4-1; j_call: TRBJ2-3; cdr3_aa: CASSPPASDTQYF; cdr3_nt: TGCGCCAGCAGCCCCCCTGCATCAGATACGCAGTATTTT
clone_size: -; d_call: -; v_call: TRBV5-6; j_call: TRBJ1-1; cdr3_aa: CASSLGLKLGTEAFF; cdr3_nt: TGTGCCAGCAGCTTGGGGTTGAAACTTGGGACTGAAGCTTTCTTT
clone_size: -; d_call: -; v_call: TRBV7-3; j_call: TRBJ2-2; cdr3_aa: CASSLGGTVNTGELFF; cdr3_nt: TGTGCCAGCAGCTTAGGCGGGACAGTAAACACCGGGGAGCTGTTTTTT
clone_size: -; d_call: TRBD1; v_call: TRBV7-9; j_call: TRBJ1-2; cdr3_aa: CASSRMQRVDRGPSGYTF; cdr3_nt: TGTGCCAGCAGCCGGATGCAAAGGGTAGACAGGGGGCCGAGCGGCTACACCTTC
clone_size: -; d_call: -; v_call: TRBV7-2; j_call: TRBJ1-6; cdr3_aa: CASSLGLGYNSPLHF; cdr3_nt: TGTGCCAGCAGCTTAGGGCTAGGGTATAATTCACCCCTCCACTTT
clone_size: -; d_call: TRBD1; v_call: TRBV27; j_call: TRBJ2-7; cdr3_aa: CASGTGRTYEQYF; cdr3_nt: TGTGCCAGCGGGACAGGGCGGACCTACGAGCAGTACTTC
clone_size: -; d_call: TRBD1; v_call: TRBV7-2; j_call: TRBJ1-5; cdr3_aa: CASSRLGARGQPNQPQHF; cdr3_nt: TGTGCCAGCAGCCGCCTCGGGGCCAGGGGGCAACCCAATCAGCCCCAGCATTTT
clone_size: -; d_call: -; v_call: TRBV5-1; j_call: TRBJ1-2; cdr3_aa: CASSLSTNYGYTF; cdr3_nt: TGCGCCAGCAGCTTGTCGACTAACTATGGCTACACCTTC
clone_size: -; d_call: -; v_call: TRBV30; j_call: TRBJ1-2; cdr3_aa: CAWSVGQANYGYTF; cdr3_nt: TGTGCCTGGAGTGTAGGGCAGGCTAACTATGGCTACACCTTC
clone_size: few; d_call: -; v_call: TRBV14; j_call: TRBJ2-3; cdr3_aa: CASSQEKTKRDTQYF; cdr3_nt: TGTGCCAGCAGCCAAGAAAAGACTAAGCGGGATACGCAGTATTTT